This T cell receptor beta chain was found in a study of human T cells and chemical hapten exposure. Study background: Diagnoses of alopecia areata, totalis or universalis occurred in mostly female patients. Yields of TCR per sample differed, chiefly owing to small differences in pooled library volume.

The time point was: pre-sensitization, week 0. This sample's treatment: therapeutic diphenylcyclopropenone sensitization with weekly scalp DPC. The authors extracted total RNA from unfractionated whole blood. The ends were cut back, 4 bases at V and 0 bases at J, with 16 bases in the middle. The CDR3 runs to 17 residues. Germline V gene data show CDR1 as SNHLY and CDR2 as FYNNEI. As handled by the study authors: TCRs per sample had a median of around 96,000 and ranged from about 23,224 to 690,600. TCRdb used MiXCR to reprocess the RACE reads, holding one entry per CDR3 protein. TCRdb's processing, not the authors', yielded these V and J calls. The sample carries 300,000 to 450,000 distinct CDR3 sequences, 4.5% to 5.5% recorded once.

This chain uses TRBV2 with TRBJ1-3, with unresolved D. Here the sequenced sample was whole blood, taken in connection with sensitization to the hapten diphenylcyclopropenone (DPC). This TCR was recovered from a woman between 18 and 29 years old with alopecia areata. Some clones in this sample may be carry-over from other donors' samples. The CDR3: CASSGPVGSSSGNTIYF. The CDR3 DNA follows: TGTGCCAGCAGTGGGCCGGTGGGATCCTCCTCTGGAAACACCATATATTTT.